The 24 T cell receptor beta chains below come from one sample, sequenced in a study of blood T cell repertoires in COVID-19. This table comes from immunoSEQ multiplex PCR, and its TCRdb copy is limited to in-frame clones, with some not included. The data show 300,000 or so clones, approximately 90% seen once. The sample taken for sequencing was peripheral blood. All receptors derive from a woman in her forties with acute or convalescent COVID-19.

This sequence joins TRBV5-4 and TRBJ2-3, with 11 positions matching TRBD2. The CDR3 totals 15 residues. The V gene end was trimmed by 4 bases and the J gene end by 3 bases; junction bases not matched to a gene: 4. The V gene's germline CDR1 is SGHNT and CDR2 YYREEE (reference sequence). CDR3 protein: CASSLAGGRTDTQYF. The DNA of the CDR3 is TGTGCCAGCAGCCTAGCGGGGGGTAGGACAGATACGCAGTATTTT.

This clone was detected once. The J gene is TRBJ2-7, the V gene TRBV6-5, with TRBD1 matching over 10 bases. The germline V gene has CDR1 MNHEY and CDR2 SVGAGI. The CDR3 has 14 amino acids. The V segment lost 2 bases and the J segment 6 bases; nucleotides outside the gene matches: 4. The CDR3 spells CASSYGQGEGEQYV. CDR3 nucleotides: TGTGCCAGCAGTTACGGACAGGGGGAGGGCGAGCAGTACGTC.

The J gene is TRBJ1-4, the V gene TRBV10-2; the D gene is possibly TRBD1 (5 bases). Germline V lookup: CDR1 WSHSY, CDR2 SAAADI. The CDR3 consists of 15 residues. Trimming cost V 2 bases and J 5 bases, with 12 bases left between them. Here the CDR3 reads CASSEMGRTNEKLFF. CDR3 sequence (DNA): TGCGCCAGCAGTGAGATGGGGCGGACAAATGAAAAACTGTTTTTT.

V is TRBV5-6 and J is TRBJ1-2; no firm D call. The ends were cut back, 0 bases at V and 7 bases at J, with 7 bases in the middle. The germline gives CDR1 SGHDT, CDR2 YYEEEE. The CDR3 loop spans 12 amino acids. Here the CDR3 reads CASSLVPSGYTF. For the CDR3, the DNA is TGTGCCAGCAGCTTGGTTCCGAGTGGCTACACCTTC.

The rearrangement joins TRBV15 to TRBJ2-2, with D possibly being TRBD1 (6 bases). The ends were cut back, 0 bases at V and 5 bases at J, with 10 bases in the middle. The CDR3 is made up of 15 amino acids. CDR1 and CDR2 from the germline V gene are LNHNV and YYDKDF (reference sequence). The CDR3 protein is CATSRDRGQTGELFF. The CDR3 nucleotides read TGTGCCACCAGCAGAGATCGAGGACAGACCGGGGAGCTGTTTTTT. Filled out from reference TRBV15 and TRBJ2-2, the complete variable domain reads DAMVIQNPRYQVTQFGKPVTLSCSQTLNHNVMYWYQQKSSQAPKLLFHYYDKDFNNEADTPDNFQSRRPNTSFCFLDIRSPGLGDTAMYLCATSRDRGQTGELFFGEGSRLTVL.

This sequence joins TRBV5-6 and TRBJ2-3, with unresolved D. CDR1 is SGHDT and CDR2 is YYEEEE in the germline V gene. Trimming left V 1 base short and J 1 base short, with 4 bases between. CDR3 length: 13 residues. The CDR3 DNA sequence: TGTGCCAGCAGCTTGCAGGGCACAGATACGCAGTATTTT. Its protein is CASSLQGTDTQYF.

DNA of the CDR3: TGTGCCAGCAGTACCGGGGTTGGCGAAGCTTTCTTT. It codes for CASSTGVGEAFF. The chain has TRBV12-3 or TRBV12-4 and TRBJ1-1; no definite D call. This CDR3 is 12 amino acids long. V shed 5 bases and J shed 8 bases, with 12 bases lying between them.

The rearrangement uses TRBV10-3 and TRBJ2-7; D is ambiguous. Trimming left V 3 bases short and J 3 bases short, with 6 bases between. This CDR3 is built from 12 residues. Looked up from germline, CDR1 is ENHRY and CDR2 is SYGVKD. Here the CDR3 DNA reads TGTGCCATCAGTGAAAACGGCTACGAGCAGTACGTC. This sequence encodes CAISENGYEQYV.

This chain links TRBV20-1 with TRBJ2-4; possibly TRBD2 for D (5 bases). This CDR3 contains 8 residues. Trimming pared 5 bases from V and 16 bases from J, leaving 9 bases between. Germline V gives CDR1 DFQATT, CDR2 SNEGSKA (reference sequence). The CDR3 DNA sequence: TGCAGTGCTGGCCGGGGTTACTTC. Translated: CSAGRGYF.

This CDR3 is CASSNVFDRAYGYTF. The CDR3 nucleotides read TGTGCCAGCAGTAACGTGTTCGACAGGGCCTATGGCTACACCTTC. J is TRBJ1-2 and V is TRBV6-2 or TRBV6-3, with 7 bases aligning to TRBD1. This CDR3 comprises 15 residues. Germline V gene lookup returns CDR1 MNHEY and CDR2 SVGEGT. Trimming took 5 bases from V and 4 from J; bases not matched to a gene: 10.

The V call is TRBV9, the J call TRBJ2-5; D is possibly TRBD1 (6 bases). Germline loops: CDR1 SGDLS, CDR2 YYNGEE. This CDR3 is built from 16 residues. V lost 3 bases, J lost 2 bases, and 17 bases lay in between. For the CDR3, the DNA is TGTGCCAGCAGCGGCCGACAGGTGGGGCCTCAAGAGACCCAGTACTTC. It codes for CASSGRQVGPQETQYF.

The gene calls are TRBV19 and TRBJ2-1, with TRBD2 matching over 8 bases. J was trimmed by 2 bases and V by 3 bases; bases with no gene match: 6. CDR1 is LNHDA and CDR2 is SQIVND in the germline V gene (reference sequence). There are 16 residues in the CDR3. CDR3 DNA sequence: TGTGCCAGTAGTATGTGGGCCGGGGGGGCCTACAATGAGCAGTTCTTC. This encodes CASSMWAGGAYNEQFF.

This sequence joins TRBV4-1 and TRBJ2-5; 9 bases are a match to TRBD2. Unmatched junction bases numbered 8, after V lost 4 bases and J lost 5 bases. This CDR3 has 15 residues. Germline V gene lookup returns CDR1 MGHRA and CDR2 YSYEKL. CDR3 sequence reads: CASSLLAGGLETQYF. In DNA form, the CDR3 reads TGCGCCAGCAGCCTTCTTGCGGGGGGGCTGGAGACCCAGTACTTC.

The V gene is TRBV6-6, the J gene TRBJ1-2; TRBD1 matches 10 bases. Trimming took 8 bases from V and 2 from J; bases not matched to a gene: 8. The CDR3 is made up of 15 amino acids. CDR1 is MNHNY, CDR2 SVGAGI, per germline (reference sequence). The CDR3 loop is CASRPWGQGNYGYTF. The CDR3 coding sequence is TGTGCCAGCCGCCCCTGGGGACAGGGGAACTATGGCTACACCTTC.

V is TRBV25-1 and J is TRBJ2-1; 8 nucleotides align to TRBD1. Unmatched junction bases numbered 7, after V lost 8 bases and J lost 7 bases. This CDR3 region has 13 residues. CDR1 is MGHDK and CDR2 is SYGVNS in the germline V gene. The CDR3 region has the DNA TGTGCCAGCGGGAGGACAGGGCCAAATGAGCAGTTCTTC. Translated: CASGRTGPNEQFF.

The rearrangement uses TRBV5-1 and TRBJ2-5; maybe TRBD2 (5 bases). V gave up 1 base and J gave up 5 bases, with 12 bases separating them. Germline CDR1 and CDR2: SGHRS and YFSETQ. This CDR3 comprises 14 residues. Written as DNA, the CDR3 is TGCGCCAGCAGCTTGCCGGGAACCAAGGAGACCCAGTACTTC. Translation gives CASSLPGTKETQYF.

The V gene is TRBV2, the J gene TRBJ2-7, with TRBD2 as a possible D gene (6 bases). The CDR3 runs to 11 residues. Trimming stripped 4 bases from V and 7 bases from J, with 8 bases between. Germline V gene lookup returns CDR1 SNHLY and CDR2 FYNNEI. The CDR3 coding sequence is TGTGCCAGCAGTGTGGCGGGGGAGCAGTACGTC. Encoded protein: CASSVAGEQYV.

V usage is TRBV29-1 and J usage is TRBJ1-2; D is uncertain. This CDR3 contains 12 residues. Per the germline V gene, CDR1 is SQVTM and CDR2 is ANQGSEA. The V end lost 5 bases, the J end lost 3 bases, and 10 bases lay between the germline ends. CDR3 region: CSVLVQYYGYTF. In nucleotides, the CDR3 is TGCAGCGTTTTGGTCCAGTACTATGGCTACACCTTC.

This chain uses TRBV2 with TRBJ1-4; TRBD1 is a possible D gene (5 bases). The germline V and J ends were trimmed by 7 bases and 8 bases, with 20 bases remaining between them. Germline V lookup: CDR1 SNHLY, CDR2 FYNNEI. This CDR3 is built from 15 residues. CDR3 region: CASIQGGVIGEKLFF. CDR3 coding DNA: TGTGCCAGCATTCAAGGAGGGGTGATAGGGGAAAAACTGTTTTTT.

This clone appeared once. At one end the junction does not follow the germline gene, possibly because of a read error. The chain is built from TRBV2 and TRBJ2-6, with 9 bases lining up with TRBD1. The CDR3 is 18 amino acids. Germline V gene lookup returns CDR1 SNHLY and CDR2 FYNNEI. In DNA form, the CDR3 reads TGTGCCAGCAGGGAAGGACAGGGGAGGGGCTCTGGGGCCAACGTCCTGACTTTC. Translation: CASREGQGRGSGANVLTF. Together with reference TRBV2 and TRBJ2-6, the CDR3 gives the full variable domain: EPEVTQTPSHQVTQMGQEVILRCVPISNHLYFYWYRQILGQKVEFLVSFYNNEISEKSEIFDDQFSVERPDGSNFTLKIRSTKLEDSAMYFCASREGQGRGSGANVLTFGAGSRLTVL.

This chain joins TRBV27 and TRBJ1-2; TRBD1 might be the D (6 bases). Per the germline V gene, CDR1 is MNHEY and CDR2 is SMNVEV (reference sequence). The CDR3 covers 14 residues. V shed 6 bases and J shed 2 bases, with 13 bases lying between them. The CDR3: CASRFTGPNYGYTF. The CDR3 nucleotides read TGTGCCAGCAGATTTACAGGGCCGAACTATGGCTACACCTTC.

This sequence joins TRBV18 and TRBJ1-4; 9 positions match TRBD1. This CDR3 region has 14 residues. V dropped 5 bases and J dropped 8; count of bases not matched to a gene: 6. Per the germline V gene, CDR1 is KGHSH and CDR2 is LQKENI. The CDR3 reads CASSSGQGREKLFF. The CDR3, as DNA: TGTGCCAGCTCATCGGGACAGGGAAGGGAAAAACTGTTTTTT.

This clone was seen a single time. One junction end disagrees with the germline gene, perhaps due to a read error. The chain links TRBV7-6 to TRBJ2-2; perhaps TRBD1 as D (6 bases). The CDR3 loop spans 14 amino acids. The V gene's germline CDR1 is SGHVS and CDR2 FNYEAQ. The CDR3 nucleotides read TGTGCCAGCCCTAGGGGCAGGGGAAACCGGGGAGCTGTTTTT. Translation gives CASPRGRGNRGAVF.

This chain connects TRBV5-1 to TRBJ1-6; tentative D call: TRBD1 (5 bases). Per the germline V gene, CDR1 is SGHRS and CDR2 is YFSETQ. V dropped 2 bases and J dropped 9 bases, with 15 bases sitting between them. The CDR3 spans 15 residues. The DNA of the CDR3 is TGCGCCAGCAGCTTTGAGCAGCTCGGGGGTTCACCCCTCCACTTT. Protein sequence: CASSFEQLGGSPLHF.